The rows below give T cell receptor beta chains drawn from one sample of a study of T cell changes during pregnancy in multiple sclerosis. Repertoires were generated with immunoSEQ multiplex PCR, while TCRdb's copy carries only in-frame clones and drops some. This sample has approximately 87,000 clones, with about 93% found just once. Source: CD4+ T cells from peripheral blood mononuclear cells, taken in the second trimester of pregnancy. The receptors were gathered from a female donor with multiple sclerosis, enrolled in a pregnancy study. Both conserved end residues are part of each CDR3. The D gene is left open where the match is weak. Clone sizes are given selectively: once, few, many, or a class where the clone is expanded.

d_gene,abundance,j_gene,v_gene,CDR3aa,CDR3nt
-,-,TRBJ1-2,TRBV28,CASSLSPSNYGYTF,TGTGCCAGCAGTTTAAGCCCGTCTAACTATGGCTACACCTTC
TRBD1,-,TRBJ2-5,TRBV5-6,CASSLQGQFGETQYF,TGTGCCAGCAGCTTGCAGGGACAGTTCGGGGAGACCCAGTACTTC
-,-,TRBJ1-2,TRBV27,CASSSSGGGGSGYGYTF,TGTGCCAGCAGTTCGTCAGGCGGGGGGGGTTCGGGCTATGGCTACACCTTC
-,-,TRBJ1-2,TRBV7-9,CASSLEAGANYGYTF,TGTGCCAGCAGCTTGGAGGCAGGGGCGAACTATGGCTACACCTTC
-,-,TRBJ2-3,TRBV25-1,CASSGSPDTQYF,TGTGCCAGCTCGGGAAGCCCAGATACGCAGTATTTT
TRBD2,-,TRBJ2-1,TRBV7-2,CASSLVGGTSVNNEQFF,TGTGCCAGCAGCTTAGTAGGCGGGACTAGCGTTAACAATGAGCAGTTCTTC
TRBD1,-,TRBJ1-5,TRBV29-1,CSATSGTGPYSNQPQHF,TGCAGCGCCACCTCCGGGACAGGCCCCTATAGCAATCAGCCCCAGCATTTT
-,-,TRBJ1-1,TRBV6-1,CASQMNTEAFF,TGTGCCAGCCAAATGAACACTGAAGCTTTCTTT
TRBD1,-,TRBJ2-7,TRBV11-2,CASRTGGSSYEQYF,TGTGCCAGCAGAACAGGGGGGAGCTCCTACGAGCAGTACTTC
TRBD2,-,TRBJ2-5,TRBV5-1,CASSLGSSGASQETQYF,TGCGCCAGCAGCTTGGGGTCTAGCGGGGCATCTCAAGAGACCCAGTACTTC
TRBD1,-,TRBJ1-5,TRBV15,CATSMRQGAQPQHF,TGTGCCACCAGCATGCGACAGGGGGCTCAGCCCCAGCATTTT
-,-,TRBJ1-5,TRBV30,CAWSVNVGQPQHF,TGTGCCTGGAGTGTTAATGTCGGTCAGCCCCAGCATTTT
TRBD1,-,TRBJ1-4,TRBV29-1,CSVGGTGAIEKLFF,TGCAGCGTCGGTGGGACAGGGGCGATCGAAAAACTGTTTTTT
-,-,TRBJ1-1,TRBV6-5,CASSQSRALFAEAFF,TGTGCCAGCAGCCAGAGCAGGGCGCTCTTCGCTGAAGCTTTCTTT
-,-,TRBJ1-1,TRBV18,CASSYSHEAFF,TGTGCCAGCTCCTACTCTCATGAAGCTTTCTTT
TRBD1,-,TRBJ1-1,TRBV28,CASSLFGVQGSTEAFF,TGTGCCAGCAGTTTGTTCGGGGTACAGGGGAGCACTGAAGCTTTCTTT
-,-,TRBJ1-6,TRBV7-2,CASNLKMENTGRSPLHF,TGTGCCAGCAACCTAAAAATGGAAAATACAGGAAGATCACCCCTCCACTTT
-,-,TRBJ1-5,TRBV10-1,CASSELYYSMTYSNQPQHF,TGCGCCAGCAGTGAGCTTTACTATAGTATGACCTATAGCAATCAGCCCCAGCATTTT
TRBD2,-,TRBJ2-7,TRBV7-9,CASSLSGRVTYEQYF,TGTGCCAGCAGCTTGAGCGGGAGAGTTACCTACGAGCAGTACTTC
TRBD1,once,TRBJ1-2,TRBV28,CASSSGTGATHF,TGTGCCAGCAGTTCCGGGACAGGGGCGACCCATTTC
-,-,TRBJ2-2,TRBV6-1,CASSHLFAAGELFF,TGTGCCAGCAGTCACCTGTTCGCGGCCGGGGAGCTGTTTTTT
-,once,TRBJ1-3,TRBV18,CASSPTNGDTIYF,TGTGCCAGCTCACCAACTAACGGGGACACCATATATTTT
-,-,TRBJ1-1,TRBV7-8,CASSLEAHLKTEAFF,TGTGCCAGCAGCTTAGAAGCCCACTTGAAGACTGAAGCTTTCTTT
-,-,TRBJ2-7,TRBV5-6,CASSLRLGGASEQYF,TGTGCCAGCAGCTTGAGATTAGGGGGTGCTAGCGAGCAGTACTTC
-,-,TRBJ2-1,TRBV5-7,CASSFLAPSSYNEQFF,TGTGCCAGCAGCTTCCTAGCGCCTAGCTCCTACAATGAGCAGTTCTTC
-,-,TRBJ1-5,TRBV28,CASSGGAPGGQPQHF,TGTGCCAGCAGTGGGGGGGCCCCGGGAGGGCAGCCCCAGCATTTT
TRBD1,few,TRBJ2-7,TRBV28,CASEGTGLYEQYF,TGTGCCAGCGAGGGGACAGGACTATACGAGCAGTACTTC
TRBD1,-,TRBJ1-2,TRBV9,CASTNEGAGGYTF,TGTGCCAGCACCAATGAGGGGGCGGGGGGCTACACCTTC
TRBD1,-,TRBJ1-2,TRBV6-5,CASSHAGQSYGYTF,TGTGCCAGCAGTCACGCGGGACAGAGTTATGGCTACACCTTC
TRBD2,-,TRBJ2-1,TRBV5-1,CASSGGEAGPLNEQFF,TGCGCCAGCAGCGGGGGGGAAGCTGGCCCTCTCAATGAGCAGTTCTTC